This T cell receptor beta chain was identified during a study of shared clonotypes between healthy human individuals. Study overall: The study drew on two women and a few men aged 18 to 49 as donors.

Data came from immunoSEQ multiplex PCR; TCRdb stores just in-frame clones and leaves some out. The data show some 1,900,000 clones, with less than 95% seen just once and approximately 1.2% held by the top ten. Study results and caveats: Sorted-subset samples were not fully sequenced, rarefaction indicated. Larger estimated richness was generally seen in naive subsets than in memory subsets. Sequencing depth was expected to influence donor clonotype sharing.

V dropped 4 bases and J dropped 0 bases, with 6 bases sitting between them. The germline CDR1 and CDR2 sequences are SGHDT and YYEEEE. CDR3 length equals 13 residues. As regards this clone: Its target is not known. In the same sample, other DNA sequences code for this CDR3.

CD45RO-negative, CCR7-positively selected cells formed the naive CD8 fraction, excluding terminally differentiated effector memory CD45RA+ cells. The sequenced sample was naive CD8+ T cells sorted from blood. The source of this sequence is a man between 18 and 35 years old in good health. This sequence joins TRBV5-6 and TRBJ2-3; D ambiguous. This chain's CDR3 is CASSLLSTDTQYF. CDR3 nucleotides: TGTGCCAGCAGCCTGCTTAGCACAGATACGCAGTATTTT.